The rows below give T cell receptor beta chains drawn from one sample of a study of Graves' ophthalmopathy and Graves' hyperthyroidism. TCRdb processed the multiplex PCR reads anew with MiXCR; each CDR3 protein has one entry. The sample shows about 1.1 million distinct CDR3 sequences, about two fifths of them seen only once. Material: peripheral blood or thyroid tissue (not recorded which). The receptors were gathered from an adult man with Graves' hyperthyroidism. Each CDR3 is given with its conserved first and last residue.

CDR3 protein: CAIKPGQGADEQYF
J gene: TRBJ2-7
CDR3 length: 14
V gene: TRBV10-3

CDR3 protein: CASSQAGLAGYTF
J gene: TRBJ1-2
CDR3 length: 13
V gene: TRBV14

CDR3 protein: CATSRKQGVVYEQYF
J gene: TRBJ2-7
CDR3 length: 15
V gene: TRBV15

CDR3 protein: CASMSGGAGGTEAFF
J gene: TRBJ1-1
CDR3 length: 15
V gene: TRBV19

CDR3 protein: CASSTTTGVAQYF
J gene: TRBJ2-5
CDR3 length: 13
V gene: TRBV27

CDR3 protein: CASSWDYGVSSYEQYF
J gene: TRBJ2-7
CDR3 length: 16
V gene: TRBV11-2

CDR3 protein: CASSSHGQGSSYEQYF
J gene: TRBJ2-7
CDR3 length: 16
V gene: TRBV7-6

CDR3 protein: CASSHRQGPVGETQYF
J gene: TRBJ2-5
CDR3 length: 16
V gene: TRBV12-3/TRBV12-4

CDR3 protein: CAISEGTGEPLHF
J gene: TRBJ1-6
CDR3 length: 13
V gene: TRBV10-3

CDR3 protein: CAISATPQGLNTEAFF
J gene: TRBJ1-1
CDR3 length: 16
V gene: TRBV10-3

CDR3 protein: CASSQDPRQGGGNTIYF
J gene: TRBJ1-3
CDR3 length: 17
V gene: TRBV4-1

CDR3 protein: CSAAKTPDPIYTF
J gene: TRBJ1-2
CDR3 length: 13
V gene: TRBV20-1

CDR3 protein: CASTYRRRDTQYF
J gene: TRBJ2-3
CDR3 length: 13
V gene: TRBV2

CDR3 protein: CASSLIMAGQQYF
J gene: TRBJ2-7
CDR3 length: 13
V gene: TRBV12-3/TRBV12-4

CDR3 protein: CASSRDNNAEAFF
J gene: TRBJ1-1
CDR3 length: 13
V gene: TRBV7-2

CDR3 protein: CAISAPGTEQEAQHF
J gene: TRBJ1-5
CDR3 length: 15
V gene: TRBV10-3

CDR3 protein: CASSSQGFGSPNYGYTF
J gene: TRBJ1-2
CDR3 length: 17
V gene: TRBV7-2

CDR3 protein: CASSQDPQGSGANVLTF
J gene: TRBJ2-6
CDR3 length: 17
V gene: TRBV4-3

CDR3 protein: CASSPTGNDTEAFF
J gene: TRBJ1-1
CDR3 length: 14
V gene: TRBV9

CDR3 protein: CSVEGVPSGMRDTQYF
J gene: TRBJ2-3
CDR3 length: 16
V gene: TRBV29-1

CDR3 protein: CATEGTDNYGYTF
J gene: TRBJ1-2
CDR3 length: 13
V gene: TRBV10-3

CDR3 protein: CSARRASAGNQPQHF
J gene: TRBJ1-5
CDR3 length: 15
V gene: TRBV20-1

CDR3 protein: CASSQEGGQVATQYF
J gene: TRBJ2-5
CDR3 length: 15
V gene: TRBV4-3

CDR3 protein: CASSFDPGSYNSPLHF
J gene: TRBJ1-6
CDR3 length: 16
V gene: TRBV7-2

CDR3 protein: CASYGGFSNQPQHF
J gene: TRBJ1-5
CDR3 length: 14
V gene: TRBV6-5

CDR3 protein: CASSFPGGEQYF
J gene: TRBJ2-7
CDR3 length: 12
V gene: TRBV7-2

CDR3 protein: CASSLIRNQETQYF
J gene: TRBJ2-5
CDR3 length: 14
V gene: TRBV10-3

CDR3 protein: CASSLVPGMESSPEKLFF
J gene: TRBJ1-4
CDR3 length: 18
V gene: TRBV5-8

CDR3 protein: CASSPAFGGMGYTF
J gene: TRBJ1-2
CDR3 length: 14
V gene: TRBV9

CDR3 protein: CSARRGGASKETQYF
J gene: TRBJ2-5
CDR3 length: 15
V gene: TRBV20-1

CDR3 protein: CASSFYGPAKNQPQHF
J gene: TRBJ1-5
CDR3 length: 16
V gene: TRBV7-8